This record looks at one TCR beta chain sequence and its context. Per the original data handling: Reference gene primer amplification yielded estimated nucleated cell counts. Only in-frame clones appear in the TCRdb table, and some are missing; sequencing was by immunoSEQ multiplex PCR. The D gene and trimming were derived from the DNA, and the V and J assignments and clone size from that table. Found here are roughly 200,000 clones, 75% to 90% of them singletons; the top ten hold approximately 6.9%. The data belong to a study of blood T cell repertoires in COVID-19. The CDR3 totals 22 residues. The chain has TRBV12-2 and TRBJ1-5. TRBV12-2 is reported as a pseudogene. The clonotype was recovered from a man between 60 and 75 years old with acute or convalescent COVID-19. Sequencing used peripheral blood. DNA for the CDR3: TGTGCAAGTCGCCTACGTGTCTCTGGGGTTGGGGAGGGATATGGATGGGGTCAGCCCCAGCATTTT. Translating gives CASRLRVSGVGEGYGWGQPQHF.